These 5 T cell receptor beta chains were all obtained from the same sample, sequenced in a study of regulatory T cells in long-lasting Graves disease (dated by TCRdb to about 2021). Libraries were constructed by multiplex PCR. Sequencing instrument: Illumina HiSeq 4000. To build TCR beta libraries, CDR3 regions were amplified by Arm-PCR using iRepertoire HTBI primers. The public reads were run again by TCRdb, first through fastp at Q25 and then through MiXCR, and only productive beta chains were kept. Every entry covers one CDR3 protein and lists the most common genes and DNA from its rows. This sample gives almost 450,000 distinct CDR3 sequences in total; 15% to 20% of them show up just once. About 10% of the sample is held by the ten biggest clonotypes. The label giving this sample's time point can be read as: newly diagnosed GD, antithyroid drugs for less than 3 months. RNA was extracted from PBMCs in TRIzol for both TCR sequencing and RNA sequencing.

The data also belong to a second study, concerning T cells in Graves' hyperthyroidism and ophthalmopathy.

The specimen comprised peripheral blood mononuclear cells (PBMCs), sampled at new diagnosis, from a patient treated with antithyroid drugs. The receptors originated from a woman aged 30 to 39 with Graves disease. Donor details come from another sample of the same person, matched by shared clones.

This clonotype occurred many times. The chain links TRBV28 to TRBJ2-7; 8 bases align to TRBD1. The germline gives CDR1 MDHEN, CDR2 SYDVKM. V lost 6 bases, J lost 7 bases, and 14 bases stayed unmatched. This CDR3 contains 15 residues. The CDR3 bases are TGTGCCAGCAGCCCCAGTGAGCAGGGGGCGCGGGAGCAGTACTTC. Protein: CASSPSEQGAREQYF.

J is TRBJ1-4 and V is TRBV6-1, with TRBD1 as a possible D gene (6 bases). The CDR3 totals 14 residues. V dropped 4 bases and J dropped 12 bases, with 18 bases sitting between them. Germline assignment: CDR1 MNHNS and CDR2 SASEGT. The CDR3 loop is CASSAPPRGGELFF. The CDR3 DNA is TGTGCCAGCAGTGCTCCCCCTAGGGGGGGGGAACTGTTTTTT.

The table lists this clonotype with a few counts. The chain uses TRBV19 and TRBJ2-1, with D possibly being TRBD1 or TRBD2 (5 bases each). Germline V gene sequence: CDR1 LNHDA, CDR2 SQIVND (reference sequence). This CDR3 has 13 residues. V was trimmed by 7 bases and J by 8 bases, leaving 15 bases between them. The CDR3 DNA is TGTGCCAGTAACGGTGGGGGATGCGATGAGCAGTTCTTC. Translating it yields CASNGGGCDEQFF.

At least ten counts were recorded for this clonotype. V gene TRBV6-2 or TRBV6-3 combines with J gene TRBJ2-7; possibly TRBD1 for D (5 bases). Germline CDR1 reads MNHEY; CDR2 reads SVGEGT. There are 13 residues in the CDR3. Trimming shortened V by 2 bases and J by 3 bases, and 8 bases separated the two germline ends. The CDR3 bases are TGTGCCAGCAGTTACCAGGGTAACTACGAGCAGTACTTC. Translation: CASSYQGNYEQYF.

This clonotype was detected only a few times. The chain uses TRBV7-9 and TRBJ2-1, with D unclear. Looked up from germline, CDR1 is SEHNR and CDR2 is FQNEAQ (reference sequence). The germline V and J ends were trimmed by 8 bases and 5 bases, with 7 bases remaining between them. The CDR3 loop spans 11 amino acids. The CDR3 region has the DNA TGTGCCAGCCTCTCAAACAATGAGCAGTTCTTC. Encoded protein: CASLSNNEQFF.